This T cell receptor (beta chain) was recorded in a study of blood T cell repertoires in COVID-19. Generated by immunoSEQ multiplex PCR, the TCRdb table keeps only in-frame clones and is missing some. Among more than 300,000 clones listed, 70% to 90% were seen once. With regard to this clone: This same CDR3 is encoded by further DNA sequences in the sample.

Seattle-derived patients entered the study during active infection and were followed longitudinally. This TCR came from a young woman with COVID-19, enrolled during active disease. Sequencing was done on a sample of peripheral blood.

The CDR3 bases are TGTGCCAGCAGCTTAGTTCGGGGAAACACTGAAGCTTTCTTT. Translated: CASSLVRGNTEAFF. J is TRBJ1-1 and V is TRBV11-2; D is unclear. CDR1 is SGHAT, CDR2 FQNNGV, per germline. The CDR3 consists of 14 residues. Trimming removed 1 base from V and 2 bases from J, with 8 bases in between. The full variable domain, completed using reference TRBV11-2 and TRBJ1-1, is EAGVAQSPRYKIIEKRQSVAFWCNPISGHATLYWYQQILGQGPKLLIQFQNNGVVDDSQLPKDRFSAERLKGVDSTLKIQPAKLEDSAVYLCASSLVRGNTEAFFGQGTRLTVV.